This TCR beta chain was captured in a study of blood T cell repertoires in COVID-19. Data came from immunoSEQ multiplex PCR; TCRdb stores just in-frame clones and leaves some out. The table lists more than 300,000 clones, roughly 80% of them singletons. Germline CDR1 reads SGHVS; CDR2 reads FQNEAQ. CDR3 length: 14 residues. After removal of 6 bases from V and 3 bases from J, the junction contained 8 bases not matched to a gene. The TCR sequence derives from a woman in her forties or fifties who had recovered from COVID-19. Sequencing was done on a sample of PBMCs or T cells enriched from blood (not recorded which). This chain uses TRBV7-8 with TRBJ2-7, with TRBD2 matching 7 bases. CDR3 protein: CASRRASGVYEQYF. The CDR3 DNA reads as TGTGCCAGCAGAAGGGCTAGCGGAGTCTACGAGCAGTACTTC. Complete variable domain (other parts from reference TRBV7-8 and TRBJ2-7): GAGVSQSPRYKVAKRGQDVALRCDPISGHVSLFWYQQALGQGPEFLTYFQNEAQLDKSGLPSDRFFAERPEGSVSTLKIQRTQQEDSAVYLCASRRASGVYEQYFGPGTRLTVT.